The 17 T cell receptor beta chains below were found in one sample sequenced in a study of blood T cell repertoires in COVID-19. TCRdb's copy holds only in-frame clones and misses some; the assay was immunoSEQ multiplex PCR. The sample contains about 100,000 clones, approximately 83% of which appear only once. Sequencing was performed on PBMCs or T cells enriched from blood (not recorded which). All receptors derive from a woman aged 45-59 years who had recovered from COVID-19.

This clone was observed once. The chain combines TRBV12-2 with TRBJ1-1; the table calls TRBD1, which could not be checked here. TRBV12-2 is assigned pseudogene status. The CDR3 sequence is 17 residues long. The CDR3 DNA is TGTGCAAGTCGCTTCTTTCTCCACAGGTCCCAGAACGCTGAAGCTTTCTTT. It yields the protein CASRFFLHRSQNAEAFF.

The J gene is TRBJ2-3, the V gene TRBV9, with TRBD2 matching over 8 bases. This CDR3 comprises 15 residues. The V gene end was trimmed by 1 base and the J gene end by 0 bases; junction bases not matched to a gene: 1. Germline CDR1 SGDLS, CDR2 YYNGEE. CDR3 coding DNA: TGTGCCAGCAGCGTAAAGCGGGGGAGCACAGATACGCAGTATTTT. Translating gives CASSVKRGSTDTQYF.

The rearrangement joins TRBV7-8 to TRBJ2-5, with TRBD1 identical over 7 bases. The CDR3 runs to 14 residues. Germline lookup yields CDR1 SGHVS and CDR2 FQNEAQ. Trimming cost V 5 bases and J 4 bases; bases outside gene matches: 7. The CDR3 DNA is TGTGCCAGCAGCCGTGACAGGGCAGTAGAGACCCAGTACTTC. Residues: CASSRDRAVETQYF.

The chain employs TRBV5-5 and TRBJ2-7; D ambiguous. The V gene's germline CDR1 is SGHKS and CDR2 YYEKEE (reference sequence). The CDR3 loop spans 11 amino acids. Trimming took 4 bases from V and 6 from J, leaving 8 bases between them. The CDR3 DNA reads TGTGCCAGCAGCCTCTATCGCGAGCAGTACTTC. Its translation is CASSLYREQYF. Variable domain in full (rest from reference TRBV5-5 and TRBJ2-7): DAGVTQSPTHLIKTRGQQVTLRCSPISGHKSVSWYQQVLGQGPQFIFQYYEKEERGRGNFPDRFSARQFPNYSSELNVNALLLGDSALYLCASSLYREQYFGPGTRLTVT.

The chain is built from TRBV19 and TRBJ2-5, with no clear D. V gave up 1 base and J gave up 2 bases, with 8 bases separating them. This CDR3 region has 14 residues. Germline CDR1 is LNHDA and CDR2 is SQIVND (reference sequence). CDR3 in DNA: TGTGCCAGTAGTATAGTCCACAGACAAGAGACCCAGTACTTC. The encoded protein is CASSIVHRQETQYF. Variable domain in full (rest from reference TRBV19 and TRBJ2-5): DGGITQSPKYLFRKEGQNVTLSCEQNLNHDAMYWYRQDPGQGLRLIYYSQIVNDFQKGDIAEGYSVSREKKESFPLTVTSAQKNPTAFYLCASSIVHRQETQYFGPGTRLLVL.

V is TRBV4-1 and J is TRBJ2-3, with a tentative D call TRBD2 (6 bases). Germline CDR1 MGHRA, CDR2 YSYEKL. V was shortened by 4 bases and J by 0 bases, with 14 bases between the two germline ends. The CDR3 extends over 16 amino acids. The CDR3 protein is CASSRVSSGSTDTQYF. The CDR3 nucleotides read TGCGCCAGCAGCCGAGTGAGTAGCGGAAGCACAGATACGCAGTATTTT.

This chain links TRBV7-2 with TRBJ2-3, with 11 positions matching TRBD2. Trimming cost V 4 bases and J 2 bases; bases outside gene matches: 11. Germline CDR1 SGHTA, CDR2 FQGNSA. The length of the CDR3 is 18 residues. This CDR3 is CASSSQPLAGGTTDTQYF. The CDR3 DNA follows: TGTGCCAGCAGCTCGCAACCTTTAGCGGGGGGGACCACAGATACGCAGTATTTT.

The genes are TRBV6-6 and TRBJ2-2, with 10 nucleotides matching TRBD1. V was pared by 6 bases and J by 5 bases, with 9 bases of the junction left unmatched. Germline CDR1 MNHNY, CDR2 SVGAGI (reference sequence). The CDR3 totals 16 residues. CDR3 DNA sequence: TGTGCCAGCAGGACAGGGGGCGAGAGGCGAACCGGGGAGCTGTTTTTT. Its translation is CASRTGGERRTGELFF.

This clone showed up just once. This rearrangement joins TRBV7-9 to TRBJ2-5; the D gene is possibly TRBD1 (6 bases). Germline V gene sequence: CDR1 SEHNR, CDR2 FQNEAQ (reference sequence). The length of the CDR3 is 14 residues. Trimming left V 5 bases short and J 0 bases short, with 10 bases between. The CDR3 region is CASSIRTDQETQYF. In nucleotides, the CDR3 is TGTGCCAGCAGCATCCGGACAGACCAAGAGACCCAGTACTTC. Full variable domain (remainder filled in from reference TRBV7-9 and TRBJ2-5): DTGVSQNPRHKITKRGQNVTFRCDPISEHNRLYWYRQTLGQGPEFLTYFQNEAQLEKSRLLSDRFSAERPKGSFSTLEIQRTEQGDSAMYLCASSIRTDQETQYFGPGTRLLVL.

This chain links TRBV5-4 with TRBJ1-2; D not certain. V lost 0 bases, J lost 8 bases, and 5 bases lay in between. Germline-derived CDR1 and CDR2 are SGHNT and YYREEE (reference sequence). This CDR3 region has 11 residues. The CDR3 protein is CASSLGEGYTF. As DNA, the CDR3 is TGTGCCAGCAGCTTGGGGGAGGGCTACACCTTC.

J is TRBJ2-7 and V is TRBV2; D perhaps matches TRBD1 (6 bases). The CDR3 extends over 13 amino acids. With 7 bases removed from V and 4 bases from J, the gap between germline ends came to 14 bases. CDR1 is SNHLY and CDR2 is FYNNEI in the germline V gene. The CDR3 DNA is TGTGCCAGCAAGAAGGACAGCTTTTACGAGCAGTACTTC. Its protein is CASKKDSFYEQYF. Based on the CDR3 plus reference TRBV2 and TRBJ2-7, the full variable domain is EPEVTQTPSHQVTQMGQEVILRCVPISNHLYFYWYRQILGQKVEFLVSFYNNEISEKSEIFDDQFSVERPDGSNFTLKIRSTKLEDSAMYFCASKKDSFYEQYFGPGTRLTVT.

V usage is TRBV21-1 and J usage is TRBJ2-1; the D call TRBD1 from the table was never checked on the DNA. TRBV21-1 is listed as a pseudogene. CDR3 length: 14 amino acids. CDR3 DNA sequence: TGTGCCAGCCCCGCCTCAGGGGCCTACAATGAGCAGTTCTTC. This gives the protein CASPASGAYNEQFF.

This clone has just one count. The V and J genes are TRBV10-3 and TRBJ2-7, with TRBD2 as a possible D gene (6 bases). Germline lookup yields CDR1 ENHRY and CDR2 SYGVKD. The ends were cut back, 4 bases at V and 3 bases at J, with 10 bases in the middle. CDR3 length equals 13 residues. CDR3 nucleotides: TGTGCCATCAGTGGCTGGGAGGACTACGAGCAGTACTTC. Residues: CAISGWEDYEQYF.

This chain links TRBV5-1 with TRBJ1-4; tentative D call: TRBD1 (6 bases). Germline assignment: CDR1 SGHRS and CDR2 YFSETQ. There are 14 residues in the CDR3. V lost 6 bases and J lost 7, with 16 bases in between. The CDR3: CASTRGGRGEKLFF. CDR3 bases: TGCGCCAGCACAAGGGGGGGGCGCGGTGAAAAACTGTTTTTT.

This clone was counted a single time. CDR3 sequence: CASSPLGQGREKLFF. The CDR3 nucleotides read TGCGCCAGCAGCCCCTTAGGACAGGGGAGAGAAAAACTGTTTTTT. J is TRBJ1-4 and V is TRBV4-1; 9 nucleotides agree with TRBD1. This CDR3 has 15 residues. Germline loops: CDR1 MGHRA, CDR2 YSYEKL. Germline trimming cut 4 bases from V and 8 bases from J; bases unmatched to any gene: 8.

The V and J genes are TRBV5-5 and TRBJ1-5, with D tentatively TRBD1 (6 bases). V lost 0 bases and J lost 0, with 10 bases in between. The germline CDR1 and CDR2 sequences are SGHKS and YYEKEE (reference sequence). The CDR3 is 16 residues long. Written as DNA, the CDR3 is TGTGCCAGCAGCTTGGGGACAGTTTATAGCAATCAGCCCCAGCATTTT. Its protein is CASSLGTVYSNQPQHF.

This chain joins TRBV5-4 and TRBJ2-5; maybe TRBD1 (5 bases). The germline CDR1 and CDR2 sequences are SGHNT and YYREEE (reference sequence). CDR3 length equals 13 residues. V lost 1 base and J lost 3, with 7 bases in between. The CDR3 DNA reads TGTGCCAGCAGCTTGTTCAGGGAAGAGACCCAGTACTTC. Translation gives CASSLFREETQYF. Using reference TRBV5-4 and TRBJ2-5 for the parts outside the CDR3, the full variable domain is ETGVTQSPTHLIKTRGQQVTLRCSSQSGHNTVSWYQQALGQGPQFIFQYYREEENGRGNFPPRFSGLQFPNYSSELNVNALELDDSALYLCASSLFREETQYFGPGTRLLVL.